This TCR beta chain was documented in a study of beta chain features in type 1 diabetes. Study summary: What patients shared with healthy donors was a similar profile of age, gender and cell yields. General study points: Shorter templates might be favored by PCR, equally in patients and controls. TCRB CDR3s were moderately but significantly shorter in Type 1 diabetes patients in all four CD4+ subsets. The VDJ junctions of type 1 diabetes patients carried fewer insertions and more deletions.

The CDR3 totals 14 residues. V lost 5 bases, J lost 8 bases, and 8 bases stayed unmatched. The germline V gene encodes CDR1 SEHNR and CDR2 FQNEAQ (reference sequence). As concerns this clone: Its antigen is still unknown.

The entirety of the isolated RNA underwent reverse transcription, so expressed TCRB transcripts were sequenced. Generated by immunoSEQ multiplex PCR, the TCRdb table keeps only in-frame clones and is missing some. There are hundreds of thousands of clones in the sample; approximately 16% occur only once, and more than 0.015% lies in the top ten. It was via CD45RO/CCR7/CD25/CD127/CD95/CD27 that CD4+ naive, central memory, regulatory and stem cell-like memory cells were sorted. This TCR was sampled from a man younger than 35 with type 1 diabetes. The sequencing sample was made of naive CD4+ T cells from blood. The chain joins TRBV7-9 to TRBJ1-5; 8 bases match TRBD1. The CDR3 nucleotides read TGTGCCAGCAGCGTGACAGGGGATATTGAGCCCCAGCATTTT. Translated, it gives CASSVTGDIEPQHF.